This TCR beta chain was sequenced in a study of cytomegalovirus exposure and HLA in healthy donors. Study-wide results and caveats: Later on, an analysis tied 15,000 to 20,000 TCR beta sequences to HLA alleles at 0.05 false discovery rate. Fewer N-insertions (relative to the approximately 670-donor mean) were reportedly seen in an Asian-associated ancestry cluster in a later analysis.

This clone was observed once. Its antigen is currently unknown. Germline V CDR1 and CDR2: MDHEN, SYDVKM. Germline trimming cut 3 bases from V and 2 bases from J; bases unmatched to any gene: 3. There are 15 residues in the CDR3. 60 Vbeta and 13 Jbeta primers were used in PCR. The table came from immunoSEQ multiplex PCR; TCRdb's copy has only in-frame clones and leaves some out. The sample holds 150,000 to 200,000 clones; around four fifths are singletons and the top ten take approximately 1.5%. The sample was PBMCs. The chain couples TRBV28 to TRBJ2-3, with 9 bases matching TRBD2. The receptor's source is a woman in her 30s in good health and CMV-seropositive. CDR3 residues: CASSFLAGSTDTQYF. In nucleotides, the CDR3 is TGTGCCAGCAGTTTCCTAGCGGGATCCACAGATACGCAGTATTTT.